The 25 T cell receptor beta chains given below trace back to one sample, sequenced in a study of cytomegalovirus exposure and HLA in healthy donors. The PCR ran on 60 Vbeta and 13 Jbeta primers. Sequenced by immunoSEQ multiplex PCR; TCRdb stores in-frame clones only, minus some. In the table there are approximately 150,000 clones, approximately 77% of which are singletons. Sequenced: PBMCs. These receptors came from a woman aged 55-69 years in good health and CMV-seronegative.

This sequence joins TRBV6-6 and TRBJ2-7; the D gene is possibly TRBD2 (6 bases). There are 14 residues in the CDR3. With 8 bases removed from V and 1 base from J, the gap between germline ends came to 15 bases. Germline CDR1 and CDR2: MNHNY and SVGAGI (reference sequence). CDR3 nucleotide sequence: TGTGCCAGCGGAGCGGGTCCCCCTTCCTACGAGCAGTACTTC. This translates into CASGAGPPSYEQYF.

CDR3 DNA sequence: TGTGCCAGCAGCGTACAGGGGGCGGGGAGCCATGGCTACACCTTC. It codes for CASSVQGAGSHGYTF. V is TRBV14 and J is TRBJ1-2, with 9 bases aligning to TRBD1. After removal of 5 bases from V and 6 bases from J, the junction contained 10 bases not matched to a gene. Germline-derived CDR1 and CDR2 are SGHDN and FVKESK. The CDR3 contains 15 residues.

In its sample, this clone was seen once. V usage is TRBV7-9 and J usage is TRBJ1-5; D may be TRBD1 (5 bases). Trimming pared 4 bases from V and 3 bases from J, leaving 10 bases between. The CDR3 extends over 14 amino acids. Germline V CDR1 and CDR2: SEHNR, FQNEAQ (reference sequence). CDR3 sequence reads: CASSSTVLNQPQHF. For the CDR3, the DNA is TGTGCCAGCAGCTCGACAGTCCTCAATCAGCCCCAGCATTTT.

The rearrangement joins TRBV2 to TRBJ2-7; 7 bases are a match to TRBD2. The CDR3 loop spans 16 amino acids. V gave up 3 bases and J gave up 0 bases; unmatched junction bases: 8. Germline assignment: CDR1 SNHLY and CDR2 FYNNEI. The CDR3, as DNA: TGTGCCAGCAGTGAGCGGGGGAGGGGCGCCTCCTACGAGCAGTACTTC. It specifies CASSERGRGASYEQYF.

A single count supports this clone. J is TRBJ1-1 and V is TRBV30; 8 bases agree with TRBD1. Germline V gene data show CDR1 as GTSNPN and CDR2 as SVGIG (reference sequence). Trimming cost V 0 bases and J 4 bases; bases outside gene matches: 7. This CDR3 comprises 15 residues. The CDR3 DNA follows: TGTGCCTGGAGTGTACAGGGGGGGGGAGTCACTGAAGCTTTCTTT. Amino acid sequence: CAWSVQGGGVTEAFF.

In its sample, this clone was seen once. The gene calls are TRBV2 and TRBJ1-5, with 9 bases fitting TRBD1. Germline CDR1 reads SNHLY; CDR2 reads FYNNEI. The V and J ends lost 6 bases and 8 bases, in that order; junction bases with no gene match: 5. The CDR3 sequence is 13 residues long. CDR3 loop: CASRGQGLEPQHF. CDR3 sequence (DNA): TGTGCCAGCAGGGGACAGGGCTTAGAGCCCCAGCATTTT.

The chain couples TRBV5-5 to TRBJ2-7, with 10 nucleotides matching TRBD1. CDR1 is SGHKS and CDR2 is YYEKEE in the germline V gene (reference sequence). Unmatched junction bases numbered 6, after V lost 4 bases and J lost 5 bases. The CDR3 is made up of 14 amino acids. The CDR3 DNA reads as TGTGCCAGCAGCCCCGGGACAGGGGCGCACGAGCAGTACTTC. Translated, it gives CASSPGTGAHEQYF.

CDR3 loop: CASSSLTSGNHNEQFF. The CDR3, as DNA: TGCGCCAGCAGCTCTCTGACTAGCGGGAATCACAATGAGCAGTTCTTC. This chain links TRBV5-1 with TRBJ2-1, with 11 bases matching TRBD2. The CDR3 length is 16 residues. The germline V gene has CDR1 SGHRS and CDR2 YFSETQ. Trimming cost V 3 bases and J 5 bases; bases outside gene matches: 7.

In its sample, this clone was seen a few times. This chain links TRBV5-1 with TRBJ1-1; 9 bases match TRBD1. This CDR3 is 15 amino acids long. CDR1 is SGHRS, CDR2 YFSETQ, per germline. V was clipped by 7 bases and J by 4 bases; unmatched bases: 11. The CDR3 sequence: CASLLEGQGRTEAFF. CDR3 bases: TGCGCCAGCCTCCTGGAGGGACAGGGTCGCACTGAAGCTTTCTTT.

V and J are TRBV7-2 and TRBJ2-3; 8 bases align to TRBD2. Per germline, CDR1 SGHTA and CDR2 FQGNSA. This CDR3 spans 15 amino acids. Germline trimming cut 4 bases from V and 4 bases from J; bases unmatched to any gene: 7. This CDR3 is CASSYGGVIPDTQYF. DNA of the CDR3: TGTGCCAGCAGCTACGGGGGGGTCATACCAGATACGCAGTATTTT.

The chain couples TRBV5-8 to TRBJ2-2, with TRBD2 matching 11 bases. The V and J ends lost 5 bases and 3 bases, in that order; junction bases with no gene match: 3. The length of the CDR3 is 15 residues. The germline gives CDR1 SGHTS, CDR2 YDEGEE. The DNA for the CDR3 is TGTGCCAGCAGACAACTAGCGGGGGACACCGGGGAGCTGTTTTTT. Translating it yields CASRQLAGDTGELFF.

V gene TRBV18 combines with J gene TRBJ1-3, with 7 bases matching TRBD1. The CDR3 totals 17 residues. J gave up 1 base and V 3 bases, and 9 bases lay outside the gene matches. Per the germline V gene, CDR1 is KGHSH and CDR2 is LQKENI. The chain's CDR3 is CASSPAVQGSSGNTIYF. CDR3 DNA: TGTGCCAGCTCACCGGCGGTACAGGGGAGTTCTGGAAACACCATATATTTT.

The V gene is TRBV2, the J gene TRBJ2-4; D gene unclear. Germline V gene lookup returns CDR1 SNHLY and CDR2 FYNNEI. V was clipped by 3 bases and J by 0 bases, with 12 bases between them. The CDR3 extends over 16 amino acids. CDR3: CASSDLPDIAKNIQYF. The DNA of the CDR3 is TGTGCCAGCAGTGACCTACCCGATATAGCCAAAAACATTCAGTACTTC.

The V call is TRBV5-4, the J call TRBJ2-1, with D possibly matching TRBD2 (6 bases). CDR3 length equals 15 residues. CDR1 is SGHNT, CDR2 YYREEE, per germline (reference sequence). Trimming cost V 0 bases and J 1 base, with 8 bases left between them. The CDR3 bases are TGTGCCAGCAGCTTGGCCGGGAGATCCTACAATGAGCAGTTCTTC. Translating it yields CASSLAGRSYNEQFF.

This rearrangement joins TRBV7-6 to TRBJ1-4; D not resolved. Trimming left V 2 bases short and J 6 bases short, with 4 bases between. The CDR3 length is 12 residues. CDR1 and CDR2 (germline): SGHVS, FNYEAQ. CDR3: CASSLPYEKLFF. The DNA of the CDR3 is TGTGCCAGCAGCTTACCGTATGAAAAACTGTTTTTT.

This clone was picked up one time. The chain joins TRBV6-5 to TRBJ1-1, with D perhaps matching TRBD1 (6 bases). CDR3 size: 15 residues. V lost 4 bases, J lost 6 bases, and 18 bases lay in between. The germline V gene encodes CDR1 MNHEY and CDR2 SVGAGI. The CDR3 DNA reads as TGTGCCAGCAGTTCCCCCAGGACAGTTGAGGCTGAAGCTTTCTTT. Protein product: CASSSPRTVEAEAFF.

This chain joins TRBV6-1 and TRBJ1-2; D gene unclear. Between the trimmed V and J ends, which lost 4 bases and 2 bases, there was a span of 17 bases. CDR3 length equals 16 residues. Per the germline V gene, CDR1 is MNHNS and CDR2 is SASEGT. Written as DNA, the CDR3 is TGTGCCAGCAGTGCCGGAGAAGGCAGAGCAAACTATGGCTACACCTTC. It specifies CASSAGEGRANYGYTF.

This clone was detected only once. The chain recombines TRBV5-1 with TRBJ2-3; 12 bases map to TRBD2. Trimming at V came to 0 bases and at J to 5 bases, leaving 1 base not matched to a gene. CDR3 length: 15 residues. Per germline, CDR1 SGHRS and CDR2 YFSETQ. CDR3 sequence (DNA): TGCGCCAGCAGCTTGGTACTAGCGGGAGGAGATACGCAGTATTTT. Translation gives CASSLVLAGGDTQYF.

This clone was seen once. The rearrangement joins TRBV2 to TRBJ2-7, with D possibly TRBD2 on 5 matching bases. There are 13 residues in the CDR3. Trimming left V 6 bases short and J 3 bases short, with 12 bases between. CDR1 SNHLY and CDR2 FYNNEI come from the germline V gene. The CDR3: CASSGTSFYEQYF. The DNA of the CDR3 is TGTGCCAGCAGCGGAACTAGTTTCTACGAGCAGTACTTC.

The genes are TRBV11-3 and TRBJ2-1; 7 nucleotides match TRBD2. Germline trimming cut 3 bases from V and 7 bases from J; bases unmatched to any gene: 3. The CDR3 totals 13 residues. Germline V gives CDR1 SGHNT, CDR2 YENEEA. CDR3 coding DNA: TGTGCCAGCAGCTTGGGAGGGAGAAATGAGCAGTTCTTC. Its translation is CASSLGGRNEQFF. The full variable domain, completed using reference TRBV11-3 and TRBJ2-1, is EAGVVQSPRYKIIEKKQPVAFWCNPISGHNTLYWYLQNLGQGPELLIRYENEEAVDDSQLPKDRFSAERLKGVDSTLKIQPAELGDSAVYLCASSLGGRNEQFFGPGTRLTVL.

This sequence joins TRBV28 and TRBJ1-2, with 7 bases aligning to TRBD1. The CDR3 is 13 amino acids. The V gene end was trimmed by 3 bases and the J gene end by 5 bases; junction bases not matched to a gene: 3. Germline CDR1 and CDR2: MDHEN and SYDVKM. The CDR3 loop is CASSFGTAYGYTF. CDR3 nucleotides: TGTGCCAGCAGTTTCGGGACAGCGTATGGCTACACCTTC.

This chain links TRBV5-1 with TRBJ2-5, with TRBD2 identical over 12 bases. The J call may be faulty, since TRBJ2-7 better matches the DNA end. CDR1 and CDR2 from the germline V gene are SGHRS and YFSETQ. The CDR3 totals 17 residues. CDR3 protein: CASSLVLAGGPSYEQYF. The CDR3 DNA reads TGCGCCAGCAGCTTGGTTCTAGCGGGAGGGCCCTCCTACGAGCAGTACTTC.

V is TRBV7-9 and J is TRBJ2-3; D gene unclear. CDR1 and CDR2 from the germline V gene are SEHNR and FQNEAQ (reference sequence). This CDR3 is built from 13 residues. The V end was cut by 1 base, the J end by 5 bases, with 7 bases between. DNA of the CDR3: TGTGCCAGCAGCTTAGTCACCGGAGATACGCAGTATTTT. Translated, it gives CASSLVTGDTQYF. The variable domain in full, completed from reference TRBV7-9 and TRBJ2-3, reads DTGVSQNPRHKITKRGQNVTFRCDPISEHNRLYWYRQTLGQGPEFLTYFQNEAQLEKSRLLSDRFSAERPKGSFSTLEIQRTEQGDSAMYLCASSLVTGDTQYFGPGTRLTVL.

The chain recombines TRBV19 with TRBJ2-5, with D unresolved. The J call could be wrong; TRBJ2-7 is a better fit for the DNA end. The CDR3 spans 13 residues. Germline lookup yields CDR1 LNHDA and CDR2 SQIVND (reference sequence). The CDR3 coding sequence is TGTGCCAGTAGTATGAGGTTTGCCTACGAGCAGTACTTC. It translates to CASSMRFAYEQYF.

The rearrangement links TRBV5-1 to TRBJ2-2; TRBD2 might be the D (6 bases). Trimming removed 5 bases at V and 7 bases at J, with 15 bases between. Germline V CDR1 and CDR2: SGHRS, YFSETQ. This CDR3 has 14 amino acids. The CDR3 reads CASSRQGLSGELFF. The CDR3 DNA reads TGCGCCAGCAGTAGGCAGGGACTTAGCGGGGAGCTGTTTTTT.